This TCR beta chain was captured in a study of blood T cells in healthy people across ages. This clonotype has ten or more counts. No antigen is known for it. Sample-barcoded 5' priming and a J-beta primer mix drove a second PCR of roughly 7 to 11 cycles. TCRdb used MiXCR to reprocess the 5' RACE reads, holding one entry per CDR3 protein. The sample has roughly 680,000 distinct CDR3 sequences, roughly half seen once; the top ten hold roughly 14%. Germline trimming cut 5 bases from V and 6 bases from J; bases unmatched to any gene: 7. The germline CDR1 and CDR2 sequences are DFQATT and SNEGSKA (reference sequence). The CDR3 has 12 amino acids. General study points: Lack of knowledge of donor CMV status possibly confounded expanded clonotype changes.

Sequenced sample: blood. This TCR derives from a woman older than 75 in good health. The chain links TRBV20-1 to TRBJ2-7, with 7 bases that match TRBD1. The CDR3 nucleotides are TGCAGTGCTTCTCACGACAGGGCCGAGCAGTACTTC. It is translated as CSASHDRAEQYF.